The 24 T cell receptor beta chains reported below all come from one sample, sequenced in a study of response to subunit inactivated influenza vaccine. MiXCR, run by TCRdb on the RT-PCR reads, gives a single entry per CDR3 protein. The sample records a few hundred thousand distinct CDR3 sequences, about 11% being singletons. This same sample was also taken into another study, of T cells expressing NK-cell markers. That investigation notes: Researchers built TCR beta cDNA using 5'RACE template switching with UMIs.

Sequencing was performed on PBMCs from blood, taken on the day of vaccination. These receptors were obtained from a man aged 45-65 years who received an inactivated influenza vaccine.

The CDR3 protein is CASSFRGHFPSSSYNEQFF. The CDR3 nucleotides read TGTGCCAGCAGTTTCAGGGGACACTTCCCATCGAGCTCCTACAATGAGCAGTTCTTC. The chain is built from TRBV27 and TRBJ2-1, with a possible D match to TRBD1 (6 bases). This CDR3 is 19 amino acids long. Germline CDR1 reads MNHEY; CDR2 reads SMNVEV (reference sequence). V lost 3 bases and J 0 bases, leaving 21 bases between the germline ends.

The chain carries TRBV7-2 and TRBJ2-3; D could derive from TRBD1 or TRBD2 (7 bases each). The V gene lost 8 bases and the J gene lost 1 base, with 19 bases spanning the gap. The CDR3 sequence is 16 residues long. CDR1 SGHTA and CDR2 FQGNSA come from the germline V gene. The CDR3 spells CASRRGQRGRTDTQYF. CDR3 DNA sequence: TGTGCCAGCCGGAGGGGGCAGCGGGGTCGCACAGATACGCAGTATTTT.

This clonotype has just a few counts. The chain recombines TRBV5-6 with TRBJ2-1; TRBD2 agrees at 7 bases. The ends lost 0 bases at V and 3 bases at J; junction bases unmatched: 3. Germline assignment: CDR1 SGHDT and CDR2 YYEEEE. The CDR3 contains 15 residues. This CDR3 is CASSLGLAHYNEQFF. The CDR3 region has the DNA TGTGCCAGCAGCTTGGGACTAGCCCACTACAATGAGCAGTTCTTC.

The rearrangement uses TRBV7-2 and TRBJ2-5, with D possibly TRBD1 on 5 matching bases. Trimming removed 1 base at V and 5 bases at J, with 17 bases between. The CDR3 sequence is 16 residues long. Germline assignment: CDR1 SGHTA and CDR2 FQGNSA. The chain's CDR3 is CASSLGFRGLRETQYF. The CDR3 DNA follows: TGTGCCAGCAGCTTAGGATTTAGGGGATTGAGGGAGACCCAGTACTTC. The full variable domain, its missing parts supplied by reference TRBV7-2 and TRBJ2-5, is GAGVSQSPSNKVTEKGKDVELRCDPISGHTALYWYRQSLGQGLEFLIYFQGNSAPDKSGLPSDRFSAERTGGSVSTLTIQRTQQEDSAVYLCASSLGFRGLRETQYFGPGTRLLVL.

The chain is built from TRBV20-1 and TRBJ2-7; 7 nucleotides align to TRBD2. The germline CDR1 and CDR2 sequences are DFQATT and SNEGSKA (reference sequence). J gave up 6 bases and V 3 bases, and 11 bases lay outside the gene matches. CDR3 size: 14 residues. As DNA, the CDR3 is TGCAGTGCTAGGGACCTAGCGGTTCAGGGCGAGCAGTACTTC. As protein: CSARDLAVQGEQYF.

The chain uses TRBV15 and TRBJ2-2; TRBD1 might be the D (6 bases). There are 14 residues in the CDR3. V was pared by 1 base and J by 5 bases, with 8 bases between. Germline CDR1 LNHNV, CDR2 YYDKDF (reference sequence). CDR3 in DNA: TGTGCCACCAGCAGAGGAGGGGGAACCGGGGAGCTGTTTTTT. This sequence encodes CATSRGGGTGELFF.

In its sample, this clonotype was seen many times. J is TRBJ1-1 and V is TRBV7-9, with D possibly TRBD1 on 6 matching bases. In germline, CDR1 is SEHNR, CDR2 FQNEAQ (reference sequence). The CDR3 contains 13 residues. The V end lost 5 bases, the J end lost 4 bases, and 11 bases lay between the germline ends. CDR3 sequence reads: CASSPDRSTEAFF. CDR3 DNA sequence: TGTGCCAGCAGCCCCGACAGGTCCACTGAAGCTTTCTTT.

V and J are TRBV5-1 and TRBJ1-4, with D unclear. Trimming removed 4 bases at V and 8 bases at J, with 15 bases between. Germline V lookup: CDR1 SGHRS, CDR2 YFSETQ. CDR3 length: 14 residues. This CDR3 reads CASSRTDPGEKLFF. CDR3 bases: TGCGCCAGCAGCCGCACTGACCCTGGGGAAAAACTGTTTTTT. The full variable domain, completed using reference TRBV5-1 and TRBJ1-4, is KAGVTQTPRYLIKTRGQQVTLSCSPISGHRSVSWYQQTPGQGLQFLFEYFSETQRNKGNFPGRFSGRQFSNSRSEMNVSTLELGDSALYLCASSRTDPGEKLFFGSGTQLSVL.

The chain joins TRBV2 to TRBJ2-7; 7 bases match TRBD1. This CDR3 has 15 amino acids. V trimming: 2 bases; J trimming: 2 bases; junction bases outside the gene matches: 6. Germline CDR1 and CDR2: SNHLY and FYNNEI. CDR3 amino acids: CASSEFGTATYEQYF. The DNA for the CDR3 is TGTGCCAGCAGTGAATTTGGGACAGCCACCTACGAGCAGTACTTC.

This clonotype was seen at least ten times. The gene calls are TRBV12-3 or TRBV12-4 and TRBJ2-3, with 7 bases matching TRBD1. CDR3 size: 14 residues. With V trimmed by 6 bases and J by 4 bases, 7 bases remained unmatched. CDR3: CASSLTGFADTQYF. DNA of the CDR3: TGTGCCAGCAGCCTGACAGGGTTCGCAGATACGCAGTATTTT.

A few counts support this clonotype. V usage is TRBV10-2 and J usage is TRBJ1-5; no firm D call. CDR1 is WSHSY and CDR2 is SAAADI in the germline V gene. The ends were cut back, 3 bases at V and 3 bases at J, with 9 bases in the middle. The CDR3 has 14 residues. CDR3 in DNA: TGCGCCAGCAGTGACTGGCAGCTCAATCAGCCCCAGCATTTT. This sequence encodes CASSDWQLNQPQHF.

This clonotype was detected a few times. V is TRBV12-3 or TRBV12-4 and J is TRBJ1-5; 8 bases map to TRBD1. This CDR3 spans 16 amino acids. V was pared by 4 bases and J by 0 bases, with 5 bases of the junction left unmatched. The CDR3 loop is CASSSFTGGSNQPQHF. The CDR3 DNA reads as TGTGCCAGCAGTTCCTTCACAGGGGGTAGCAATCAGCCCCAGCATTTT.

A few counts support this clonotype. V and J are TRBV14 and TRBJ2-2; D call uncertain. The CDR3 extends over 13 amino acids. The V and J ends lost 6 bases and 0 bases respectively, with 5 bases between them. Per the germline V gene, CDR1 is SGHDN and CDR2 is FVKESK. The CDR3 region is CASRFANTGELFF. DNA of the CDR3: TGTGCCAGCAGGTTTGCGAACACCGGGGAGCTGTTTTTT.

CDR3 sequence: CSAINDRSYEQYF. The CDR3 DNA reads as TGCAGTGCTATTAACGACCGTTCCTACGAGCAGTACTTC. The chain couples TRBV20-1 to TRBJ2-7; D uncertain. Germline-derived CDR1 and CDR2 are DFQATT and SNEGSKA (reference sequence). Trimming removed 4 bases at V and 1 base at J, with 11 bases between. The CDR3 is 13 residues long.

J is TRBJ1-4 and V is TRBV5-1; 8 bases are a match to TRBD1. In germline, CDR1 is SGHRS, CDR2 YFSETQ. The ends lost 3 bases at V and 8 bases at J; junction bases unmatched: 6. The CDR3 totals 14 residues. The CDR3 here is CASSSDRDAEKLFF. In DNA, the CDR3 is TGCGCCAGCAGCTCGGACAGGGATGCCGAAAAACTGTTTTTT.

A few counts support this clonotype. This chain joins TRBV24-1 and TRBJ2-1; maybe TRBD2 (6 bases). The germline V gene has CDR1 KGHDR and CDR2 SFDVKD. The CDR3 extends over 14 amino acids. Trimming left V 6 bases short and J 4 bases short, with 12 bases between. The CDR3 loop is CATSPGEGYNEQFF. The CDR3 bases are TGTGCCACCAGTCCGGGAGAAGGGTACAATGAGCAGTTCTTC.

This clonotype was seen repeatedly, ten times or more. The V gene is TRBV4-3, the J gene TRBJ1-6; D remains unclear. Germline values: CDR1 LGHNA, CDR2 YSLEER. This CDR3 is built from 15 residues. V lost 0 bases and J lost 6, with 9 bases in between. The CDR3 sequence is CASSQDGPINSPLHF. CDR3 sequence (DNA): TGCGCCAGCAGCCAAGACGGACCCATTAATTCACCCCTCCACTTT.

The chain has TRBV12-3 or TRBV12-4 and TRBJ2-5, with D perhaps matching TRBD1 or TRBD2 (5 bases each). The V end lost 4 bases, the J end lost 2 bases, and 11 bases lay between the germline ends. This CDR3 region has 14 residues. The CDR3 sequence: CASSWGREQETQYF. In DNA, the CDR3 is TGTGCCAGCAGTTGGGGCAGGGAGCAAGAGACCCAGTACTTC.

V and J are TRBV7-9 and TRBJ2-3; possibly TRBD1 for D (6 bases). The CDR3 spans 16 residues. With 0 bases removed from V and 5 bases from J, the gap between germline ends came to 15 bases. Germline CDR1 SEHNR, CDR2 FQNEAQ (reference sequence). CDR3 amino acids: CASSLAVQGNGDTQYF. In nucleotides, the CDR3 is TGTGCCAGCAGCTTAGCGGTACAGGGTAACGGAGATACGCAGTATTTT.

The chain combines TRBV20-1 with TRBJ2-5; 12 bases match TRBD2. Looked up from germline, CDR1 is DFQATT and CDR2 is SNEGSKA (reference sequence). The V gene end was trimmed by 6 bases and the J gene end by 0 bases; junction bases not matched to a gene: 2. This CDR3 region has 14 residues. DNA for the CDR3: TGCAGTGCGGGGACTAGCGGGTACCAAGAGACCCAGTACTTC. Its translation is CSAGTSGYQETQYF.

This clonotype was counted between two and nine times. The chain links TRBV6-6 to TRBJ2-7; TRBD1 matches at 8 bases. CDR3 length: 12 residues. Germline trimming cut 8 bases from V and 3 bases from J; bases unmatched to any gene: 3. CDR1 and CDR2 (germline): MNHNY, SVGAGI (reference sequence). The CDR3 loop reads CASGTGGYEQYF. In DNA form, the CDR3 reads TGTGCCAGCGGGACAGGTGGCTACGAGCAGTACTTC.

The J gene is TRBJ1-2, the V gene TRBV7-2, with 9 bases that match TRBD1. The CDR3 has 13 residues. V trimming: 5 bases; J trimming: 7 bases; junction bases outside the gene matches: 5. Germline assignment: CDR1 SGHTA and CDR2 FQGNSA. The CDR3 sequence: CASSPGTGIGYTF. The CDR3 DNA is TGTGCCAGCAGCCCCGGGACAGGGATTGGCTACACCTTC.

In its sample, this clonotype was seen a few times. The CDR3 nucleotides read TGTGCCAGCAGTTTAACGGGGGGGCCGGCAGATACGCAGTATTTT. Its translation is CASSLTGGPADTQYF. This chain uses TRBV28 with TRBJ2-3; 8 bases align to TRBD2. J lost 4 bases, V lost 2 bases, and 5 bases had no gene match. Germline-derived CDR1 and CDR2 are MDHEN and SYDVKM. The length of the CDR3 is 15 residues.

This clonotype was counted between two and nine times. V and J are TRBV12-3 or TRBV12-4 and TRBJ2-3, with TRBD2 as a possible D gene (7 bases). CDR3 length equals 15 residues. Trimming left V 8 bases short and J 4 bases short, with 19 bases between. The CDR3 coding sequence is TGTGCCAGCCTTAGTCGGGGGGCGGTTTCAGATACGCAGTATTTT. Protein sequence: CASLSRGAVSDTQYF.